Below are 8 T cell receptor beta chains sequenced from a single sample in a study of T cell responses to AZD1222 COVID-19 vaccine. Only in-frame clones appear in the TCRdb table, and some are missing; sequencing was by immunoSEQ multiplex PCR. The repertoire includes tens of thousands of clones, 89% of them detected once, and 28% sits in the top ten. The material was peripheral blood, obtained 28 days after the second AZD1222 dose. The source is an adult who received the AZD1222 COVID-19 vaccine.

The chain recombines TRBV18 with TRBJ2-3, with TRBD2 identical over 10 bases. CDR3 length: 15 residues. V lost 3 bases, J lost 1 base, and 1 base stayed unmatched. The germline CDR1 and CDR2 sequences are KGHSH and LQKENI. In nucleotides, the CDR3 is TGTGCCAGCTCACCCGGGACTAGCGGCACAGATACGCAGTATTTT. Its protein is CASSPGTSGTDTQYF.

The chain is built from TRBV19 and TRBJ1-2; 12 positions agree with TRBD1. J gave up 2 bases and V 9 bases, and 7 bases lay outside the gene matches. The CDR3 totals 15 residues. Germline-derived CDR1 and CDR2 are LNHDA and SQIVND (reference sequence). In DNA form, the CDR3 reads TGTGCCAGCAACCTAGGGACAGGGGGCAACTATGGCTACACCTTC. It encodes CASNLGTGGNYGYTF.

The V and J genes are TRBV9 and TRBJ1-3, with D unresolved. Deletions cut 4 bases from V and 2 bases from J, with 7 bases between. This CDR3 has 13 amino acids. The germline V gene encodes CDR1 SGDLS and CDR2 YYNGEE. The CDR3, as DNA: TGTGCCAGCAGCCCTCCCACTGGAAACACCATATATTTT. Translating gives CASSPPTGNTIYF.

This clone has just one count. This sequence joins TRBV6-2 or TRBV6-3 and TRBJ2-7, with 10 bases matching TRBD2. The CDR3 sequence is 15 residues long. The trim removed 4 bases at V and 2 bases at J, leaving 5 bases unmatched. Germline loops: CDR1 MNHEY, CDR2 SVGEGT. CDR3 bases: TGTGCCAGCAGTTCGTCGGGACTAGCGACCTACGAGCAGTACTTC. Encoded protein: CASSSSGLATYEQYF.

The chain links TRBV18 to TRBJ2-7; 7 bases are a match to TRBD1. The CDR3 consists of 14 residues. Germline CDR1 and CDR2: KGHSH and LQKENI. J gave up 5 bases and V 3 bases, and 7 bases lay outside the gene matches. The CDR3 region has the DNA TGTGCCAGCTCACCCAGGATGACAGGGCACGAGCAGTACTTC. This encodes CASSPRMTGHEQYF.

The chain uses TRBV28 and TRBJ1-2; weak D call: TRBD1 (5 bases). V was trimmed by 6 bases and J by 0 bases, leaving 14 bases between them. Germline-derived CDR1 and CDR2 are MDHEN and SYDVKM. The CDR3 is 15 amino acids. CDR3 nucleotide sequence: TGTGCCAGCAGCCCCACTGGGGGGGCTAACTATGGCTACACCTTC. Protein: CASSPTGGANYGYTF.

V gene TRBV18 combines with J gene TRBJ2-7; 10 bases map to TRBD2. Trimming at V came to 2 bases and at J to 3 bases, leaving 1 base not matched to a gene. This CDR3 is built from 14 residues. Germline assignment: CDR1 KGHSH and CDR2 LQKENI. CDR3 sequence: CASSPTSGNYEQYF. CDR3 DNA sequence: TGTGCCAGCTCACCAACTAGCGGGAACTACGAGCAGTACTTC. The whole variable domain, filled in from reference TRBV18 and TRBJ2-7, reads NAGVMQNPRHLVRRRGQEARLRCSPMKGHSHVYWYRQLPEEGLKFMVYLQKENIIDESGMPKERFSAEFPKEGPSILRIQQVVRGDSAAYFCASSPTSGNYEQYFGPGTRLTVT.

The chain recombines TRBV2 with TRBJ1-6, with D uncertain. The CDR3 spans 15 residues. Trimming pared 6 bases from V and 7 bases from J, leaving 16 bases between. Germline V lookup: CDR1 SNHLY, CDR2 FYNNEI. CDR3 bases: TGTGCCAGCAGCTCCCCGACTGAGGGAAATTCACCCCTCCACTTT. Translation gives CASSSPTEGNSPLHF.